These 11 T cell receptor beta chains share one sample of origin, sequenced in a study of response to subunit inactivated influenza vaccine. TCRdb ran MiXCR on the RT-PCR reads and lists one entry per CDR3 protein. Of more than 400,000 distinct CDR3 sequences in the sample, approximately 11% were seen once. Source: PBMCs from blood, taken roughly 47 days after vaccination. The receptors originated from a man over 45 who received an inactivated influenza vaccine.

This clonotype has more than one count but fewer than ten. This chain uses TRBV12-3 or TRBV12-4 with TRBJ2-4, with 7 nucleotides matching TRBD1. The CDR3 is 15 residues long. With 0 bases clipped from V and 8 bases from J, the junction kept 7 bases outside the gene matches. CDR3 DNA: TGTGCCAGCAGTTTAGCGGCAGGGGGTTTAGACATTCAGTACTTC. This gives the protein CASSLAAGGLDIQYF.

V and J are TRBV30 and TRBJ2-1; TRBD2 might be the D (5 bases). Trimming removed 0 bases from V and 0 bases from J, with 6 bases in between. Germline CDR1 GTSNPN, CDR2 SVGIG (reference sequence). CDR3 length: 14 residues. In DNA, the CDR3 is TGTGCCTGGAGTGTACTAGGCTCCTACAATGAGCAGTTCTTC. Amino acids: CAWSVLGSYNEQFF. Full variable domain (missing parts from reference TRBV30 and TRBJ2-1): SQTIHQWPATLVQPVGSPLSLECTVEGTSNPNLYWYRQAAGRGLQLLFYSVGIGQISSEVPQNLSASRPQDRQFILSSKKLLLSDSGFYLCAWSVLGSYNEQFFGPGTRLTVL.

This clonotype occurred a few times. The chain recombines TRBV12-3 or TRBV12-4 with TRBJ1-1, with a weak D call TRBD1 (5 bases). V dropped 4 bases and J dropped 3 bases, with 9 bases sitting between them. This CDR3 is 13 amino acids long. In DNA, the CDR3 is TGTGCCAGCAGTTCCCAACAGGACACTGAAGCTTTCTTT. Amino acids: CASSSQQDTEAFF.

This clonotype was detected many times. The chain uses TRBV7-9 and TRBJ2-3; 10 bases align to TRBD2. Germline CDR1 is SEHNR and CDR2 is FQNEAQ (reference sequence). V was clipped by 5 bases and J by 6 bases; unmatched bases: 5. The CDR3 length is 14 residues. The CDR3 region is CASSPLAGVDTQYF. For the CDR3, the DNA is TGTGCCAGCAGCCCGCTAGCGGGGGTCGATACGCAGTATTTT.

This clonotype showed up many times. The chain's CDR3 is CASSPGGGIAYNEQFF. The CDR3 region has the DNA TGTGCCAGCAGCCCGGGGGGGGGAATCGCCTACAATGAGCAGTTCTTC. This sequence joins TRBV7-9 and TRBJ2-1, with TRBD2 matching over 8 bases. Germline CDR1 reads SEHNR; CDR2 reads FQNEAQ (reference sequence). The trim removed 5 bases at V and 2 bases at J, leaving 8 bases unmatched. The CDR3 contains 16 residues.

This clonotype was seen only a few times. CDR3 DNA sequence: TGCGCCAGCAGCCAATCAAGTATTCTAGCCCTACAAGAGACCCAGTACTTC. This encodes CASSQSSILALQETQYF. This rearrangement joins TRBV4-1 to TRBJ2-5; a possible D gene is TRBD2 (5 bases). V gave up 2 bases and J gave up 2 bases, with 18 bases separating them. CDR1 is MGHRA, CDR2 YSYEKL, per germline. The CDR3 runs 17 residues.

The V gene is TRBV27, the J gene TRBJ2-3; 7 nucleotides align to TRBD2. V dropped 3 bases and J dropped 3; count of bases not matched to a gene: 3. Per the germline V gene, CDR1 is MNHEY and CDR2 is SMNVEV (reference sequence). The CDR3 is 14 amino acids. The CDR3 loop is CASSFYGGTDTQYF. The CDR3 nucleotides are TGTGCCAGCAGTTTTTACGGGGGGACAGATACGCAGTATTTT.

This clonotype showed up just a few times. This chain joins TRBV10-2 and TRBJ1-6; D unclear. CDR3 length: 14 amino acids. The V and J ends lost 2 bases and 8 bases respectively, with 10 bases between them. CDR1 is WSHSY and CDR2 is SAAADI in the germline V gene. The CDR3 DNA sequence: TGCGCCAGCAGTGAGGGGTACTCTTATTCACCCCTCCACTTT. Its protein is CASSEGYSYSPLHF.

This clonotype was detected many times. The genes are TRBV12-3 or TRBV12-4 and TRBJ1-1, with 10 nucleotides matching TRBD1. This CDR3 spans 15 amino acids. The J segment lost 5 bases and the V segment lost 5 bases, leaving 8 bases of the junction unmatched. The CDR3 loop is CASSPRQGAGTEAFF. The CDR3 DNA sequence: TGTGCCAGCAGTCCCAGACAGGGGGCTGGGACTGAAGCTTTCTTT.

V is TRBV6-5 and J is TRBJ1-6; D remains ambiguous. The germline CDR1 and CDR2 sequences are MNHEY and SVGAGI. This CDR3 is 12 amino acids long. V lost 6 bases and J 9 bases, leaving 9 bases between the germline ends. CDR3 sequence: CASSRTRSPLHF. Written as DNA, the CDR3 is TGTGCCAGCAGCCGGACGCGTTCACCCCTCCACTTT.

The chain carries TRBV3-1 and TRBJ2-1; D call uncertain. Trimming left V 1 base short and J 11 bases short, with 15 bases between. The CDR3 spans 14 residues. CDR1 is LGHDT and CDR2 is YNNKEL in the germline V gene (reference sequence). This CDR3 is CASSQGTIGPQQFF. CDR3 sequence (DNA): TGTGCCAGCAGCCAAGGGACGATAGGACCCCAGCAGTTCTTC.